These 5 T cell receptor beta chains were sequenced from one sample in a study of early T cells in non-severe SARS-CoV-2 infection. MiXCR, applied by TCRdb to the 5' RACE reads, yields one record per CDR3 protein. The sample has 85,000 to 100,000 distinct CDR3 sequences; approximately 11% are singletons. The sample taken for sequencing was whole blood. All receptors derive from an adult who was a healthcare worker with PCR-confirmed SARS-CoV-2 infection or an uninfected control (not recorded which).

In its sample, this clonotype was seen a few times. The chain is built from TRBV27 and TRBJ1-4; 8 bases map to TRBD1. Germline V lookup: CDR1 MNHEY, CDR2 SMNVEV (reference sequence). The CDR3 is made up of 14 amino acids. Trimming took 2 bases from V and 10 from J; bases not matched to a gene: 6. Here the CDR3 DNA reads TGTGCCAGCAGTTTAAGTCCACAGGGGGGAAAACTGTTTTTT. This sequence encodes CASSLSPQGGKLFF. Based on the CDR3 plus reference TRBV27 and TRBJ1-4, the full variable domain is EAQVTQNPRYLITVTGKKLTVTCSQNMNHEYMSWYRQDPGLGLRQIYYSMNVEVTDKGDVPEGYKVSRKEKRNFPLILESPSPNQTSLYFCASSLSPQGGKLFFGSGTQLSVL.

The rearrangement links TRBV12-3 or TRBV12-4 to TRBJ1-1, with D unclear. Trimming left V 4 bases short and J 5 bases short, with 14 bases between. CDR3 length: 14 amino acids. The CDR3 sequence: CASSSSGMWTEAFF. CDR3 DNA sequence: TGTGCCAGCAGTTCCAGCGGAATGTGGACTGAAGCTTTCTTT.

This clonotype was counted at least ten times. The chain recombines TRBV4-1 with TRBJ2-7, with D unclear. This CDR3 region has 8 residues. Germline assignment: CDR1 MGHRA and CDR2 YSYEKL. V shed 8 bases and J shed 5 bases, with 1 base lying between them. The DNA for the CDR3 is TGCGCCAGCGACGAGCAGTACTTC. Its protein is CASDEQYF.

This clonotype was detected once. This may come from a read error, since a much larger clone is one base off. This chain links TRBV28 with TRBJ2-7; 14 nucleotides align to TRBD2. The CDR3 length is 16 residues. The germline CDR1 and CDR2 sequences are MDHEN and SYDVKM. The CDR3 bases are TGTGCCAGCAGTCTCACCGGGACTAGCGGGAGACGCGAGCGGTACTTC. This gives the protein CASSLTGTSGRRERYF.

The rearrangement uses TRBV24-1 and TRBJ1-5; no reliable D call. The germline V and J ends were trimmed by 5 bases and 4 bases, with 11 bases remaining between them. The CDR3 spans 14 residues. Germline CDR1 reads KGHDR; CDR2 reads SFDVKD. The CDR3 DNA reads as TGTGCCACCAGTGGTTGGGGAGTAAATCAGCCCCAGCATTTT. Its protein product is CATSGWGVNQPQHF.